Detailed here is one T cell receptor (beta chain). The record originates from a study of blood T cells in healthy people across ages. The length of the CDR3 is 15 residues. The germline gives CDR1 LGHNA, CDR2 YNFKEQ. Trimming shortened V by 7 bases and J by 3 bases, and 18 bases separated the two germline ends. PCR was performed a second time for roughly 7 to 12 cycles using a sample-barcoded 5' primer and a J-beta primer mix. Using its own MiXCR run on the 5' RACE reads, TCRdb lists one record per CDR3 protein. This repertoire shows roughly 730,000 distinct CDR3 sequences, more than 55% found once; its top ten account for around a quarter.

Input material: blood. This chain uses TRBV4-2 with TRBJ1-1; possible D gene TRBD1, 5 bases. This receptor was obtained from a man between 40 and 49 years old in good health. Here the CDR3 reads CASISSGAVDTEAFF. For the CDR3, the DNA is TGTGCCAGCATCAGTAGCGGGGCAGTTGACACTGAAGCTTTCTTT.